This TCR beta chain emerged from a study of T cell repertoires in aging, cancer and after chemotherapy. About the study: Donors were grouped into six age bands spanning 30 or younger through 70 or older. The full dataset contained around 10 million TCR reads.

Peripheral blood genomic DNA, not sorted cells or RNA, was the template. A remark on this clonotype: The antigen remains unidentified.

Regarding the study as a whole: Compared with age-matched healthy donors, untreated hematological or solid cancer patients showed higher blood TCR clonality. In cancer patients, declining TCR diversity with age involved lost richness and lost evenness.

TRB rearrangements spanning V, D and J were amplified using mixed TRB-A/B primers. TCRdb reprocessed the multiplex PCR reads with MiXCR, giving one entry per CDR3 protein. Of roughly 6,400 distinct CDR3 sequences in the sample, roughly 30% were seen once. The CDR3 has 14 residues. V lost 1 base, J lost 1 base, and 8 bases lay in between. Germline values: CDR1 MNHEY, CDR2 SVGAGI. V and J are TRBV6-5 and TRBJ2-7, with D uncertain. The sequenced sample consisted of blood. This receptor was taken from a human donor in good health. The CDR3 here is CASSYLSRSYEQYF. DNA of the CDR3: TGTGCCAGCAGTTACTTATCAAGATCCTACGAGCAGTACTTC.